This T cell receptor (beta chain) was captured in a study of cytotoxic CD8 clonotypes in ibrutinib-treated CLL. Study-level background: Results showed around 24 partial and 2 complete responses; following median around 68 months, approximately 14 remained remitted, about 12 advanced.

Trimming cost V 0 bases and J 1 base, with 7 bases left between them. The CDR3 extends over 14 amino acids. Germline assignment: CDR1 SGHNT and CDR2 YYREEE (reference sequence). With respect to this clone: Its matching antigen is unknown.

Assay: immunoSEQ multiplex PCR; the TCRdb copy retains only in-frame clones and omits some. Of fewer than 400,000 clones in the sample, over 60% were seen once. Study results and limitations: At baseline, clonality was higher than in age-matched healthy donors and correlated with CD8+ counts. A rise in clonality was seen at ibrutinib response, and a fall back toward baseline was seen at progression. Private clonotypes, not public ones, expanded at ibrutinib response.

This rearrangement joins TRBV5-4 to TRBJ2-5; D not resolved. The material sequenced was PBMCs, taken after 36 months of ibrutinib treatment. The receptor comes from a human donor with chronic lymphocytic leukemia. Here the CDR3 reads CASSLVQAQETQYF. The CDR3 bases are TGTGCCAGCAGCTTGGTCCAAGCCCAAGAGACCCAGTACTTC.